One and the same sample provided the 10 T cell receptor beta chains below, sequenced in a study of T cell repertoires in cytomegalovirus infection. Each CDR3 protein is one row after TCRdb ran MiXCR on the reads. The table lists approximately 750,000 distinct CDR3 sequences, 35% to 40% of them singletons. The sequenced material came from PBMCs. The source of these receptors is a human donor in good health (CMV status not recorded). Some clones in this sample may be carry-over from other donors' samples.

On this clonotype itself: Since no conserved phenylalanine or tryptophan closes the CDR3, a read error is the likely cause. The limits of the CDR3 on the DNA are not certain, so only TCRdb's listed CDR3 is given. The chain combines TRBV7-9 with TRBJ2-7; TRBD2, the D gene given by the table, was not confirmed from the DNA. CDR1 is SEHNR and CDR2 is FQNEAQ in the germline V gene (reference sequence). Both ends counted, the CDR3 spans 12 residues. The CDR3 loop is CASSFSTGEPYC.

Note on this clonotype: A much larger clone sits a single nucleotide away, making a read error possible. The CDR3 is CASSLFRVNTGDLFF. The CDR3 DNA reads TGTGCCAGCAGCTTATTCAGGGTTAACACCGGGGATCTGTTTTTT. The chain employs TRBV7-8 and TRBJ2-2; D possibly matches TRBD1 or TRBD2 (5 bases each). This CDR3 region has 15 residues. The germline gives CDR1 SGHVS, CDR2 FQNEAQ.

V gene TRBV27 combines with J gene TRBJ2-7, with D possibly TRBD1 on 5 matching bases. The CDR3 runs 14 residues. Germline V lookup: CDR1 MNHEY, CDR2 SMNVEV (reference sequence). V lost 5 bases and J 5 bases, leaving 16 bases between the germline ends. DNA of the CDR3: TGTGCCAGCAGTCCAACAGGTGTCAGGAACGAGCAGTACTTC. Amino acids: CASSPTGVRNEQYF.

Many counts were recorded for this clonotype. The chain has TRBV29-1 and TRBJ2-5; no reliable D call. V gave up 1 base and J gave up 0 bases, with 9 bases separating them. Germline loops: CDR1 SQVTM, CDR2 ANQGSEA. This CDR3 is 14 amino acids long. The CDR3 coding sequence is TGCAGCGTTGAAGTTGGGGAATACCAAGAGACCCAGTACTTC. Protein: CSVEVGEYQETQYF. The whole variable domain, remainder taken from reference TRBV29-1 and TRBJ2-5, is SAVISQKPSRDICQRGTSLTIQCQVDSQVTMMFWYRQQPGQSLTLIATANQGSEATYESGFVIDKFPISRPNLTFSTLTVSNMSPEDSSIYLCSVEVGEYQETQYFGPGTRLLVL.

This chain uses TRBV29-1 with TRBJ1-2, with 9 nucleotides matching TRBD1. CDR1 and CDR2 from the germline V gene are SQVTM and ANQGSEA. The CDR3 is 15 amino acids. Germline trimming cut 1 base from V and 4 bases from J; bases unmatched to any gene: 7. CDR3 sequence: CSVEGFTGGRYGYTF. CDR3 coding DNA: TGCAGCGTTGAAGGGTTTACAGGGGGCCGCTATGGCTACACCTTC.

The chain is built from TRBV6-1 and TRBJ1-3; D remains unclear. V was clipped by 1 base and J by 0 bases, with 7 bases between them. The CDR3 contains 15 residues. CDR1 is MNHNS and CDR2 is SASEGT in the germline V gene. CDR3 loop: CASSEVVNSGNTIYF. CDR3 sequence (DNA): TGTGCCAGCAGTGAAGTCGTAAACTCTGGAAACACCATATATTTT.

There are many counts of this clonotype. A junction end diverges from the germline sequence, so it may reflect a read error. The rearrangement uses TRBV7-7 and TRBJ2-5; the D call may be TRBD1 or TRBD2 (6 bases each). The CDR3 is 13 residues long. Germline-derived CDR1 and CDR2 are SSHAT and FNYEAQ (reference sequence). The CDR3: CASSFGGAETQYF. The CDR3 DNA sequence: TGTGCTAGCAGCTTCGGGGGCGCAGAGACCCAGTACTTC.

This clonotype was detected a few times. V and J are TRBV4-1 and TRBJ1-1, with 8 bases lining up with TRBD1. Per germline, CDR1 MGHRA and CDR2 YSYEKL. With 2 bases clipped from V and 1 base from J, the junction kept 3 bases outside the gene matches. This CDR3 region has 15 residues. The CDR3 is CASSQLQGGNTEAFF. CDR3 DNA: TGCGCCAGCAGCCAATTACAGGGGGGGAACACTGAAGCTTTCTTT.

This clonotype was counted a few times. This rearrangement joins TRBV20-1 to TRBJ1-6, with D perhaps matching TRBD1 (6 bases). The CDR3 totals 15 residues. Germline CDR1 is DFQATT and CDR2 is SNEGSKA (reference sequence). V lost 0 bases, J lost 7 bases, and 13 bases lay in between. The CDR3 spells CSARDPQGHNSPLHF. The CDR3 bases are TGCAGTGCTAGAGACCCACAGGGCCACAATTCACCCCTCCACTTT.

The chain links TRBV6-1 to TRBJ1-5; D gene ambiguous. Trimming took 1 base from V and 9 from J, leaving 10 bases between them. The CDR3 consists of 13 residues. Germline CDR1 reads MNHNS; CDR2 reads SASEGT. Here the CDR3 DNA reads TGTGCCAGCAGTGAAGAACCCGGAGGGCCCCAGCATTTT. It translates to CASSEEPGGPQHF.